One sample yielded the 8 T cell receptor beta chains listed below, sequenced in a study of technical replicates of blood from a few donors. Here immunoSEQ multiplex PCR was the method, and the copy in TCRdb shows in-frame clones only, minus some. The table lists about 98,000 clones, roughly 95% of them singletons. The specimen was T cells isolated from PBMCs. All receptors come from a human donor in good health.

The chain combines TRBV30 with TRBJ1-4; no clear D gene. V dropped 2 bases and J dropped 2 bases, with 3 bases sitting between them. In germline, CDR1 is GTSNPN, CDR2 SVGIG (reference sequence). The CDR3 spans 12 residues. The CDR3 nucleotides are TGTGCCTGGAGTCGGACTAATGAAAAACTGTTTTTT. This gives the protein CAWSRTNEKLFF.

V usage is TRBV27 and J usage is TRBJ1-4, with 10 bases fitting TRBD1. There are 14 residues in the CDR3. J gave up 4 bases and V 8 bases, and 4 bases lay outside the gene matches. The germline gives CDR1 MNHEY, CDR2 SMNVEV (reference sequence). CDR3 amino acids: CASGRDRGNEKLFF. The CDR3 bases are TGTGCCAGCGGCCGGGACAGGGGTAATGAAAAACTGTTTTTT.

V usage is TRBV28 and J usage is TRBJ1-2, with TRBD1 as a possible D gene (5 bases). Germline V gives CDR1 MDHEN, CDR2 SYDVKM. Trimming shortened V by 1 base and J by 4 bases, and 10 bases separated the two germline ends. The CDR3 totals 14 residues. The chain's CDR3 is CASSLYDRSYGYTF. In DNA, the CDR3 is TGTGCCAGCAGTTTATATGACAGAAGCTATGGCTACACCTTC.

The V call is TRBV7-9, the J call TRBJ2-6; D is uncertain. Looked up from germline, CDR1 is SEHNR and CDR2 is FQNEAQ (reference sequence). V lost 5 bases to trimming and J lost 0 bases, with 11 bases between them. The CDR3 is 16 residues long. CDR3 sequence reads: CASSPFGGSGANVLTF. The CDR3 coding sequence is TGTGCCAGCAGCCCATTCGGCGGCTCTGGGGCCAACGTCCTGACTTTC. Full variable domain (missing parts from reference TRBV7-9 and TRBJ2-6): DTGVSQNPRHKITKRGQNVTFRCDPISEHNRLYWYRQTLGQGPEFLTYFQNEAQLEKSRLLSDRFSAERPKGSFSTLEIQRTEQGDSAMYLCASSPFGGSGANVLTFGAGSRLTVL.

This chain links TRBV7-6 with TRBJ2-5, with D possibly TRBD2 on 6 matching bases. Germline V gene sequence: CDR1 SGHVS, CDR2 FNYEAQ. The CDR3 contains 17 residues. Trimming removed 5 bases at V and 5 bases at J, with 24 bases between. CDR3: CASSQTLGGIEGETQYF. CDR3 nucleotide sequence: TGTGCCAGCAGCCAAACCCTCGGGGGAATAGAGGGGGAGACCCAGTACTTC.

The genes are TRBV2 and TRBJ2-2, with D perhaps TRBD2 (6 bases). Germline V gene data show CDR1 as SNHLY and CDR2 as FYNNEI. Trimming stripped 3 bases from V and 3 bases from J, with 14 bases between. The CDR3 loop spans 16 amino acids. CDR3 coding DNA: TGTGCCAGCAGTGACCGGAGGGTTTGGTACACCGGGGAGCTGTTTTTT. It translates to CASSDRRVWYTGELFF.

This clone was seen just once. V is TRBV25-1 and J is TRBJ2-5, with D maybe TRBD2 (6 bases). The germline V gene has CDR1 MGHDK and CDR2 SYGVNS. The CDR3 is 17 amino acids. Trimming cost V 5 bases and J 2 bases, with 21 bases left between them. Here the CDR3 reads CASSTPSQAGIQETQYF. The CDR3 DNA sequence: TGTGCCAGCAGTACCCCCTCTCAGGCGGGGATTCAAGAGACCCAGTACTTC.

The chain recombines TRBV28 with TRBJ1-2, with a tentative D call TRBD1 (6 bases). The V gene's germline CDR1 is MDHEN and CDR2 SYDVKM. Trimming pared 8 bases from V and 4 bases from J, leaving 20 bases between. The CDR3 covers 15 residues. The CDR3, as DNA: TGTGCCAGCGGTCTGTTTTTACAGGGAGCCTATGGCTACACCTTC. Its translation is CASGLFLQGAYGYTF.